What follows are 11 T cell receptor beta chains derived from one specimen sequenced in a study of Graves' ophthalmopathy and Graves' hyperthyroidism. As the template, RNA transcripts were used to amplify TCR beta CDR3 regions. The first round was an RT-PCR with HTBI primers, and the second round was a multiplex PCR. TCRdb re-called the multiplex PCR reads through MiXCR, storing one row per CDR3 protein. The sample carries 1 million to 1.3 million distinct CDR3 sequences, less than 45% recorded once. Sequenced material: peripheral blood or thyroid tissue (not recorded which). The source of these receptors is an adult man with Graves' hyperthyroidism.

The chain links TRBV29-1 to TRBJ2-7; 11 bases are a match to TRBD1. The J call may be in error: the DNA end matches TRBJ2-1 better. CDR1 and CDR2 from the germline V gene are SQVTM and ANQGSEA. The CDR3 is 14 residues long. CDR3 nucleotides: TGCAGCGTTGCCGGGACAGGGGGCTACAATGAGCAGTTCTTC. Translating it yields CSVAGTGGYNEQFF.

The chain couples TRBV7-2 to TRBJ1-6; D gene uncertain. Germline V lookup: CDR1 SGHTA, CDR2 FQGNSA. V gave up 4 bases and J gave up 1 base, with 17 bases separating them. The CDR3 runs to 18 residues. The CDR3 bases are TGTGCCAGCAGCTCCGGTGGGAGAGGAGGATCCTATAATTCACCCCTCCACTTT. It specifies CASSSGGRGGSYNSPLHF.

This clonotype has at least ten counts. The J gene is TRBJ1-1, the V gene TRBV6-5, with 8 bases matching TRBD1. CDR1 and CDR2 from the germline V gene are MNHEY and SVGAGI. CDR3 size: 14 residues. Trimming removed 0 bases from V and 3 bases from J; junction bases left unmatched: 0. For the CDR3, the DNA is TGTGCCAGCAGTTACTCACAGGGGGACACTGAAGCTTTCTTT. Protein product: CASSYSQGDTEAFF.

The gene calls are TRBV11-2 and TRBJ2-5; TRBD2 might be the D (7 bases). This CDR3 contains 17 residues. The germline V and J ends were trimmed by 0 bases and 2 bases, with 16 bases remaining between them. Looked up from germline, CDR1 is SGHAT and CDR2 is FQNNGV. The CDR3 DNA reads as TGTGCCAGCAGCTTAGATTTACCGGGGGGCCTACAAGAGACCCAGTACTTC. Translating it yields CASSLDLPGGLQETQYF. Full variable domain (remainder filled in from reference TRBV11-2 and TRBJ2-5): EAGVAQSPRYKIIEKRQSVAFWCNPISGHATLYWYQQILGQGPKLLIQFQNNGVVDDSQLPKDRFSAERLKGVDSTLKIQPAKLEDSAVYLCASSLDLPGGLQETQYFGPGTRLLVL.

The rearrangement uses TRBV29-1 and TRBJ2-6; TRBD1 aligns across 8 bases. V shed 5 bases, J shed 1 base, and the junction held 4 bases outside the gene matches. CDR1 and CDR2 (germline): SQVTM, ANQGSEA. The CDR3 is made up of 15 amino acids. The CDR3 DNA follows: TGCAGCGTTTCGGACAGGGCTTCTGGGGCCAACGTCCTGACTTTC. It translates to CSVSDRASGANVLTF.

The DNA for the CDR3 is TGCAGCCCCGGACAGGGGGCATTTGGCGCTTTCTTT. This gives the protein CSPGQGAFGAFF. The chain combines TRBV29-1 with TRBJ1-1, with TRBD1 matching over 11 bases. The CDR3 runs to 12 residues. V dropped 8 bases and J dropped 11; count of bases not matched to a gene: 10. Germline V CDR1 and CDR2: SQVTM, ANQGSEA. Full variable domain (missing parts from reference TRBV29-1 and TRBJ1-1): SAVISQKPSRDICQRGTSLTIQCQVDSQVTMMFWYRQQPGQSLTLIATANQGSEATYESGFVIDKFPISRPNLTFSTLTVSNMSPEDSSIYLCSPGQGAFGAFFGQGTRLTVV.

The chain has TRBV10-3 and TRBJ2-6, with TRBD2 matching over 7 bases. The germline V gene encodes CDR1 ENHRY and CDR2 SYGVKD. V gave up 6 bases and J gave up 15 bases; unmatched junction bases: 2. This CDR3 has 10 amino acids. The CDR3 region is CAIRASGLTF. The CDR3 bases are TGTGCCATCAGGGCTAGCGGCCTGACTTTC.

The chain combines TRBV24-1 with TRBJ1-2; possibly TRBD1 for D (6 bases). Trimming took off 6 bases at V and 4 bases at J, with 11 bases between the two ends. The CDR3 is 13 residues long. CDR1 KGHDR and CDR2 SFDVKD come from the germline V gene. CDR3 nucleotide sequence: TGTGCCACCAGTCGGGGGCTCGGCTATGGCTACACCTTC. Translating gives CATSRGLGYGYTF.

The CDR3 sequence is CAIRPQETQYF. The CDR3 nucleotides read TGTGCCATCAGACCCCAAGAGACCCAGTACTTC. The rearrangement joins TRBV10-3 to TRBJ2-5; the D is unclear. This CDR3 has 11 amino acids. Trimming cost V 6 bases and J 1 base, with 3 bases left between them. CDR1 is ENHRY, CDR2 SYGVKD, per germline.

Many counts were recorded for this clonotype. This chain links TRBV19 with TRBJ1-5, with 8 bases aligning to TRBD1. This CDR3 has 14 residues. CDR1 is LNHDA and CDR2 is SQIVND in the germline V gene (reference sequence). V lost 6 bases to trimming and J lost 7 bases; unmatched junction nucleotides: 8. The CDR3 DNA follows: TGTGCCAGTAGGCTACAGGGGGATTGGCAGCCCCAGCATTTT. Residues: CASRLQGDWQPQHF.

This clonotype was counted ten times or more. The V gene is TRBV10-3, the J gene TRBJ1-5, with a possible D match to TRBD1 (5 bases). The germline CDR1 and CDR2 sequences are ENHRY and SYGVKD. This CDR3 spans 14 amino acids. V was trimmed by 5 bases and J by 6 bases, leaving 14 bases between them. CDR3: CAISPDGAIQPQHF. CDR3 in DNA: TGTGCCATCAGTCCCGACGGGGCTATTCAGCCCCAGCATTTT.